Listed below are T cell receptor beta chains from one sample, sequenced in a study of regulatory T cells in long-lasting Graves disease. TCRdb re-derived calls from the multiplex PCR reads in MiXCR, one entry per CDR3 protein. Of about 420,000 distinct CDR3 sequences in the sample, around 15% were seen once. These sequences were also reported in another study, on T cells in Graves' hyperthyroidism and ophthalmopathy.

Sample: peripheral blood mononuclear cells (PBMCs), taken at new diagnosis, from a patient treated with antithyroid drugs. These TCRs come from a young woman with Graves disease. The CDR3 runs from the conserved cysteine through the conserved F or W. The D gene is left open where the match is weak. Part of the rows lack a size; the others show once, few, many or a class for expanded clones.

size: many; V: TRBV10-3; D: -; J: TRBJ2-7; DNA: TGTGCCATCAGTGCCCGGGACACCGGATGGCAGTACTTC; CDR3: CAISARDTGWQYF
size: -; V: TRBV28; D: TRBD2; J: TRBJ2-7; DNA: TGTGCCAGCAGCTTGGGCATTCGGCTAGCGGGAGGGAGGAGCTACGAGCAGTACTTC; CDR3: CASSLGIRLAGGRSYEQYF
size: many; V: TRBV7-9; D: TRBD1; J: TRBJ2-7; DNA: TGTGCCAGCAGCGATGAGGACAGGGGGATATACGAGCAGTACTTC; CDR3: CASSDEDRGIYEQYF
size: many; V: TRBV2; D: TRBD2; J: TRBJ2-4; DNA: TGTGCCAGCAGTGAAGCGCTTCATGGACTAGCGGGAGAAGGCATTCAGTACTTC; CDR3: CASSEALHGLAGEGIQYF
size: many; V: TRBV7-2; D: -; J: TRBJ1-1; DNA: TGTGCCAGCACCCAGTCGGGGGGGAACACTGAAGCTTTCTTT; CDR3: CASTQSGGNTEAFF
size: many; V: TRBV11-3; D: -; J: TRBJ2-2; DNA: TGTGCCAGCAGCTTAAGGGGGAGTTTCCCCGGGGAGCTGTTTTTT; CDR3: CASSLRGSFPGELFF
size: -; V: TRBV7-2; D: TRBD2; J: TRBJ2-7; DNA: TGTGCCAGCAGCATCCATAGCGGGAGGGAGAACGAGCAGTACTTC; CDR3: CASSIHSGRENEQYF
size: -; V: TRBV7-2; D: TRBD1; J: TRBJ1-2; DNA: TGTGCCAGCAGCTTAGCCGTCAGGGGGCTACTTGGCTACACCTTC; CDR3: CASSLAVRGLLGYTF
size: once; V: TRBV5-6; D: TRBD1; J: TRBJ1-5; DNA: TGTGCCAGCGGCTTGTCTGCAGGGGGCGGATTACACAATCAGCCCCAGCATTTT; CDR3: CASGLSAGGGLHNQPQHF
size: few; V: TRBV7-9; D: TRBD2; J: TRBJ2-1; DNA: TGTGCCAGCAGCCCGGCTAGCGGGAGTTGGAATGAGCAGTTCTTC; CDR3: CASSPASGSWNEQFF
size: -; V: TRBV4-2; D: -; J: TRBJ2-1; DNA: TGTGCCAGCAGCCAACTTAGCTATGATGAGCAGTTCTTC; CDR3: CASSQLSYDEQFF
size: many; V: TRBV6-1; D: TRBD1; J: TRBJ2-7; DNA: TGTGCCAGCACTGGGACAGTGGGCTACGAGCAGTACTTC; CDR3: CASTGTVGYEQYF
size: -; V: TRBV5-1; D: -; J: TRBJ1-4; DNA: TGCGCCAGCAGCTTGTCGGCCAACCCTTCCCCTCAAAAACTGTTTTTT; CDR3: CASSLSANPSPQKLFF
size: many; V: TRBV11-2; D: TRBD1; J: TRBJ2-3; DNA: TGTGCCAGCAGCTTAGCGACAGGGGGCGGAGATACGCAGTATTTT; CDR3: CASSLATGGGDTQYF
size: few; V: TRBV6-1; D: -; J: TRBJ1-2; DNA: TGTGCCAGCAGTGACAGGGATGGCTACACCTTC; CDR3: CASSDRDGYTF
size: -; V: TRBV4-1; D: TRBD1; J: TRBJ1-2; DNA: TGCGCCAGCAGCCAAGTTGGACAGGGGACAAACTATGGCTACACCTTC; CDR3: CASSQVGQGTNYGYTF
size: few; V: TRBV9; D: -; J: TRBJ2-3; DNA: TGTGCCAGCAGCGTAGGCGGGAACGGCGGAGATACGCAGTATTTT; CDR3: CASSVGGNGGDTQYF
size: -; V: TRBV9; D: TRBD2; J: TRBJ2-3; DNA: TGTGCCAGCTCTCAGAGGGCGGGGGAAACAGATACGCAGTATTTT; CDR3: CASSQRAGETDTQYF
size: few; V: TRBV4-2; D: -; J: TRBJ2-1; DNA: TGTGCCAGCAGCCAAGAGTTGGCTGAGCAGTTCTTC; CDR3: CASSQELAEQFF
size: many; V: TRBV6-1; D: -; J: TRBJ2-4; DNA: TGTGCCAGCAGTGAACCAGACACTTTAGCCAAAAACATTCAGTACTTC; CDR3: CASSEPDTLAKNIQYF
size: -; V: TRBV7-6; D: TRBD1; J: TRBJ2-7; DNA: TGTGCCAGCAGCTTAGAGCTGTCGGGACAGGGGTCCCACGAGCAGTACTTC; CDR3: CASSLELSGQGSHEQYF
size: many; V: TRBV28; D: TRBD2; J: TRBJ2-5; DNA: TGTGCCAGCAGTTTATCGGGGGGGCATGAGACCCAGTACTTC; CDR3: CASSLSGGHETQYF
size: -; V: TRBV28; D: -; J: TRBJ2-7; DNA: TGTGCCAGCAGTCGACCCCCGAACCTAAACACCTACGAGCAGTACTTC; CDR3: CASSRPPNLNTYEQYF
size: many; V: TRBV7-8; D: -; J: TRBJ2-7; DNA: TGTGCCAGCAGCTCGGTGGGAGGAGGATCCTACGAGCAGTACTTC; CDR3: CASSSVGGGSYEQYF
size: -; V: TRBV28; D: -; J: TRBJ2-7; DNA: TGTGCCAGCAGAAGTACTCTTCGGACCGAGCAGTACTTC; CDR3: CASRSTLRTEQYF
size: -; V: TRBV5-4; D: -; J: TRBJ2-5; DNA: TGTGCCAGCAGCAGGGGGGCGGGGCTCCAAGAGACCCAGTACTTC; CDR3: CASSRGAGLQETQYF
size: -; V: TRBV28; D: -; J: TRBJ2-3; DNA: TGTGCCAGCAGTTTGGGGGACCACAGGGATACGCAGTATTTT; CDR3: CASSLGDHRDTQYF
size: few; V: TRBV24-1; D: TRBD1; J: TRBJ1-5; DNA: TGTGCCACCTCGGGGACAGGTAAATTGGGGAATCAGCCCCAGCATTTT; CDR3: CATSGTGKLGNQPQHF
size: few; V: TRBV20-1; D: TRBD2; J: TRBJ2-3; DNA: TGCAGTTACCTAGCGGGGCCCACAGATACGCAGTATTTT; CDR3: CSYLAGPTDTQYF
size: many; V: TRBV18; D: TRBD2; J: TRBJ2-1; DNA: TGTGCCAGCTCACTGAGCCCAACTAGCGGGGGAAACAATGAGCAGTTCTTC; CDR3: CASSLSPTSGGNNEQFF
size: many; V: TRBV5-8; D: -; J: TRBJ1-5; DNA: TGTGCCAGCAGCTTCTACAGGGCTCAGCCCCAGCATTTT; CDR3: CASSFYRAQPQHF
size: many; V: TRBV27; D: TRBD2; J: TRBJ2-5; DNA: TGTGCCAGCAGTTTGGGGACTAGAGTGGAGACCCAGTACTTC; CDR3: CASSLGTRVETQYF
size: many; V: TRBV3-1; D: TRBD2; J: TRBJ2-7; DNA: TGTGCCAGCAGTGGGACTAGCGGGAGATACGAGCAGTACTTC; CDR3: CASSGTSGRYEQYF
size: many; V: TRBV7-2; D: TRBD1; J: TRBJ1-2; DNA: TGTGCCAGCAGGTCCAGGGACAGGGGGACCCTTGGCTACACCTTC; CDR3: CASRSRDRGTLGYTF
size: many; V: TRBV2; D: -; J: TRBJ2-6; DNA: TGTGCCAGCCATACTGGGGCCAACGTCCTGACTTTC; CDR3: CASHTGANVLTF
size: -; V: TRBV5-1; D: TRBD1; J: TRBJ2-7; DNA: TGCGCCAGCAGCTTCTTGGGACAGGGGGCATCCTACGAGCAGTACTTC; CDR3: CASSFLGQGASYEQYF
size: many; V: TRBV7-9; D: TRBD1; J: TRBJ1-1; DNA: TGTGCCAGCAGCTTAGCGCAGGGACAGGGGAAATTAGGTGGGAACACTGAAGCTTTCTTT; CDR3: CASSLAQGQGKLGGNTEAFF
size: many; V: TRBV7-2; D: TRBD2; J: TRBJ2-7; DNA: TGTGCCAGCAGCTTAATACTTCTAGCGGGAGAGCCCGAGCAGTACTTC; CDR3: CASSLILLAGEPEQYF
size: many; V: TRBV2; D: -; J: TRBJ2-2; DNA: TGTGCCAGCAGTGTACTAGGCGGGACCGGGGAGCTGTTTTTT; CDR3: CASSVLGGTGELFF
size: many; V: TRBV20-1; D: -; J: TRBJ1-5; DNA: TGCAGTGCTAGCCGGCAGCCCCAGCATTTT; CDR3: CSASRQPQHF